This T cell receptor (beta chain) originates from a study of shared clonotypes between healthy human individuals. CD45RO-negative CD8 cells positively selected for CCR7 made up the naive population, which excluded terminally differentiated effector memory CD45RA+ cells. TCRdb keeps only in-frame clones here, not all; method: immunoSEQ multiplex PCR. The data hold about 2 million clones, with over 85% observed a single time. Per germline, CDR1 SNHLY and CDR2 FYNNEI. The length of the CDR3 is 13 residues. The V and J ends lost 6 bases and 9 bases respectively, with 12 bases between them. Sequencing was done on a sample of naive CD8+ T cells sorted from blood. The TCR sequence derives from a man aged 18 to 30 in good health. V usage is TRBV2 and J usage is TRBJ1-6; tentatively, D is TRBD1 (5 bases). Here the CDR3 DNA reads TGTGCCAGCAGCCGGGACCTCGGTTCACCCCTCCACTTT. Its protein product is CASSRDLGSPLHF.